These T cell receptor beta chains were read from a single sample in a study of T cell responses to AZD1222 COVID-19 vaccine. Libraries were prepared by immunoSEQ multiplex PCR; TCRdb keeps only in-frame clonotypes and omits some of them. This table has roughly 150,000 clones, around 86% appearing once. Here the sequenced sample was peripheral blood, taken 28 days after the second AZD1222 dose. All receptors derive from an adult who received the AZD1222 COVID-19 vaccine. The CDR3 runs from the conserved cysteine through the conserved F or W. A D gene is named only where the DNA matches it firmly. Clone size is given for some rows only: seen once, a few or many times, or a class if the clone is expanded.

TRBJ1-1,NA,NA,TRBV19,CASSSVDGTEAFF,TGTGCCAGTAGTTCCGTCGATGGGACTGAAGCTTTCTTT
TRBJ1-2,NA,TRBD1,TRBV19,CASWTGGIYTF,TGTGCCTCTTGGACAGGGGGCATCTACACCTTC
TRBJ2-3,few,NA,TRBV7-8,CASSLQRTSDTQYF,TGTGCCAGCAGCTTACAGAGAACGAGCGATACGCAGTATTTT
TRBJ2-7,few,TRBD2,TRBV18,CASSPSTSGTYEQYF,TGTGCCAGCTCACCAAGCACTAGCGGGACCTACGAGCAGTACTTC
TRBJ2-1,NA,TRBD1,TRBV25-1,CASSEPGQGYNEQFF,TGTGCCAGCAGTGAACCGGGACAGGGGTATAATGAGCAGTTCTTC
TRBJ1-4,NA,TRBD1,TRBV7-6,CASSTRTGKGSEKLFF,TGTGCCAGCAGCACCCGGACAGGGAAGGGAAGTGAAAAACTGTTTTTT
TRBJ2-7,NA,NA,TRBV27,CASSRPPAEQYF,TGTGCCAGCAGTAGGCCCCCGGCCGAGCAGTACTTC
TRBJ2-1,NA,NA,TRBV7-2,CASSPRDDSYNEQFF,TGTGCCAGCAGCCCACGGGACGACTCCTACAATGAGCAGTTCTTC
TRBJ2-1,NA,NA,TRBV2,CASSEASGSYNEQFF,TGTGCCAGCAGTGAAGCTAGCGGCTCCTACAATGAGCAGTTCTTC
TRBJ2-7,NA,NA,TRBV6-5,CASSYSVATSSYEQYF,TGTGCCAGCAGTTACTCGGTGGCTACCAGCTCCTACGAGCAGTACTTC
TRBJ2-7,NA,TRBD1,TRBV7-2,CASSLLGQGAYEQYF,TGTGCCAGCAGCTTATTGGGACAGGGGGCGTACGAGCAGTACTTC
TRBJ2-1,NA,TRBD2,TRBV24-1,CATSSELAAYNEQFF,TGTGCCACCAGTTCGGAACTAGCGGCCTACAATGAGCAGTTCTTC
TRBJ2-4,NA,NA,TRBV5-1,CASSLAGAAKNIQYF,TGCGCCAGCAGCTTGGCCGGGGCGGCCAAAAACATTCAGTACTTC
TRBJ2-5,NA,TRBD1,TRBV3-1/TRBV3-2,CASSQGGDGQGGVEETQYF,TGTGCCAGCAGCCAAGGGGGCGATGGACAGGGAGGTGTAGAAGAGACCCAGTACTTC
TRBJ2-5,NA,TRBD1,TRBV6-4,CASSDGQGETQYF,TGTGCCAGCAGTGATGGACAGGGGGAGACCCAGTACTTC
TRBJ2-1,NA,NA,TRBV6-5,CASSTLRGLNEQFF,TGTGCCAGCAGCACCCTAAGGGGACTCAATGAGCAGTTCTTC
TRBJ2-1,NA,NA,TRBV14,CASSQNRADNEQFF,TGTGCCAGCAGCCAGAATCGAGCCGACAATGAGCAGTTCTTC
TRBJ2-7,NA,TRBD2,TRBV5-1,CASSLSGTSENEQYF,TGCGCCAGCAGCTTGTCCGGGACTAGCGAGAACGAGCAGTACTTC
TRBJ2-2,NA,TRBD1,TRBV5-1,CASSQRTGGTGELFF,TGCGCCAGCAGCCAACGGACAGGGGGCACCGGGGAGCTGTTTTTT
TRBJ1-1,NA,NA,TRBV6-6,CASIRGRNTEAFF,TGTGCCAGCATTCGGGGGAGGAACACTGAAGCTTTCTTT
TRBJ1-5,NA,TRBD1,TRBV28,CASRPGTGQRGQPQHF,TGTGCCAGCAGACCCGGGACAGGCCAACGGGGTCAGCCCCAGCATTTT
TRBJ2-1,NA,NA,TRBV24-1,CATSDFGRVHNEQFF,TGTGCCACCAGTGATTTCGGGCGGGTTCACAATGAGCAGTTCTTC
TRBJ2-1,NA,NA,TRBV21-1,CASSKISSGRYNEQFF,TGTGCCAGCAGCAAAATCTCTAGCGGGAGGTACAATGAGCAGTTCTTC
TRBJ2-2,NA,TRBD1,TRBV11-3,CASSLRVRGYVGELFF,TGTGCCAGCAGCCTAAGGGTCAGGGGGTATGTCGGGGAGCTGTTTTTT
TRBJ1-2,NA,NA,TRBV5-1,CASSLDRESGYTF,TGCGCCAGCAGCTTGGATAGGGAAAGTGGCTACACCTTC
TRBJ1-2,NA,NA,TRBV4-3,CASSRTGTNYGYTF,TGCGCCAGCAGTCGCACAGGGACGAACTATGGCTACACCTTC
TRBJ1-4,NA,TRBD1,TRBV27,CASSSFLGTGLEKLFF,TGTGCCAGCAGTTCCTTTCTCGGGACAGGGTTGGAAAAACTGTTTTTT
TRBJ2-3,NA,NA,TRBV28,CASTRGTTSTDTQYF,TGTGCCAGCACCCGGGGAACAACTAGCACAGATACGCAGTATTTT
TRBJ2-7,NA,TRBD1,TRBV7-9,CASSFSRQGLFNEQYF,TGTGCCAGCAGCTTCTCGAGACAGGGGCTCTTCAACGAGCAGTACTTC
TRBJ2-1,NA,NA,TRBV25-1,CASSASRGSYNEQFF,TGTGCCAGCAGTGCATCCAGGGGTTCCTACAATGAGCAGTTCTTC
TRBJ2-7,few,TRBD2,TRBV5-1,CASSFRRGEPFEQYF,TGCGCCAGCAGCTTTCGGCGGGGGGAACCTTTCGAGCAGTACTTC
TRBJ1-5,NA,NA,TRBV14,CASSRNLNQPQHF,TGTGCCAGCAGCCGGAATCTTAATCAGCCCCAGCATTTT
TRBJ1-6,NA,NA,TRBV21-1,CAGGGDSPRSSYNSPLHF,TGTGCCGGCGGGGGCGATTCGCCCCGTAGCTCCTATAATTCACCCCTCCACTTT
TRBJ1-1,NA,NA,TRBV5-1,CASSLELQGLSREAFF,TGCGCCAGCAGCCTGGAACTACAGGGCCTGAGCCGTGAAGCTTTCTTT
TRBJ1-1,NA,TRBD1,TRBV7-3,CASSPGQGNTEAFF,TGTGCCAGCAGCCCTGGACAGGGTAACACTGAAGCTTTCTTT
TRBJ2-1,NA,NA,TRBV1,CTSSQDGWRENYNEQFF,TGCACCAGCAGCCAAGATGGTTGGCGGGAGAACTACAATGAGCAGTTCTTC
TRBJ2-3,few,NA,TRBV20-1,CSASTAGAGTDTQYF,TGCAGTGCTAGTACCGCGGGGGCTGGGACAGATACGCAGTATTTT
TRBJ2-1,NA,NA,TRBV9,CASSGKDSLMNQFF,TGTGCCAGCAGCGGGAAGGACTCCCTAATGAACCAGTTCTTC
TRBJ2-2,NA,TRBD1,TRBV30,CAYTGGANTGELFF,TGTGCCTACACAGGGGGCGCGAACACCGGGGAGCTGTTTTTT
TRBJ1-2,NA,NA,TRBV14,CASSPGQGHLYGYTF,TGTGCCAGCAGCCCGGGCCAGGGCCACCTATACGGCTACACCTTC
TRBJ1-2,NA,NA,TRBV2,CASSRKDFNYGYTF,TGTGCCAGCAGTCGAAAAGATTTTAACTATGGCTACACCTTC
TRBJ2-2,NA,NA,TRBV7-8,CASSRSTGELFF,TGTGCCAGCAGCCGCAGTACCGGGGAGCTGTTTTTT
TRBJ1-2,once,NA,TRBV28,CASSFQGRVGYTF,TGTGCCAGCAGTTTTCAGGGGCGAGTTGGCTACACCTTC
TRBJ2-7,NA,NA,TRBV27,CASRRTGLTSYEQYF,TGTGCCAGCAGACGCACAGGGTTGACGAGCTACGAGCAGTACTTC
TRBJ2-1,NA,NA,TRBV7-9,CASSPFPLTADSEQFF,TGTGCCAGCAGCCCCTTTCCGTTGACGGCTGATAGCGAGCAGTTCTTC
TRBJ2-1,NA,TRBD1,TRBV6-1,CASSEQGQAYNEQFF,TGTGCCAGCAGTGAACAGGGACAGGCCTACAATGAGCAGTTCTTC
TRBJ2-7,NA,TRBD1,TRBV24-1,CATSETGTGTYEQYF,TGTGCCACCAGTGAGACCGGGACAGGGACCTACGAGCAGTACTTC
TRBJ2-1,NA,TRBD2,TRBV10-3,CATRAGEKDEQFF,TGTGCCACCAGAGCGGGAGAAAAGGATGAGCAGTTCTTC
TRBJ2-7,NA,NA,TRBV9,CASSETGTSNYEQYF,TGTGCCAGCAGCGAAACCGGGACTTCAAACTACGAGCAGTACTTC
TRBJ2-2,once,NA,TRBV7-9,CASMGALNTGELFF,TGTGCCAGTATGGGGGCTCTGAACACCGGGGAGCTGTTTTTT
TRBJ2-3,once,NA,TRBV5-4,CASHLKGVSTDTQYF,TGTGCCAGCCATCTCAAGGGAGTAAGCACAGATACGCAGTATTTT
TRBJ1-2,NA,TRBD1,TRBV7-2,CASSSTGTGEGYTF,TGTGCCAGCAGCTCGACCGGGACAGGGGAAGGCTACACCTTC
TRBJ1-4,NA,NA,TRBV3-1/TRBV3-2,CASSQDPGLNEKLFF,TGTGCCAGCAGCCAAGACCCCGGGCTTAATGAAAAACTGTTTTTT
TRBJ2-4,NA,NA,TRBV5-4,CASSLEGSKNIQYF,TGTGCCAGCAGCTTGGAGGGATCCAAAAACATTCAGTACTTC
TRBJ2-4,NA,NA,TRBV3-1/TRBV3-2,CASSPRQANIQYF,TGTGCCAGCAGCCCCCGACAAGCAAACATTCAGTACTTC
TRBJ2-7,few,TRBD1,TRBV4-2,CASSLRTDRGRTYEQYF,TGTGCCAGCAGCCTACGGACAGACAGGGGCAGGACCTACGAGCAGTACTTC
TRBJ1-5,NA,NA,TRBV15,CATRLGGVQPQHF,TGTGCCACCAGGCTCGGGGGGGTCCAGCCCCAGCATTTT
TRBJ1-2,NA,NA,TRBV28,CASTAGDYGYTF,TGTGCCAGCACGGCAGGGGACTATGGCTACACCTTC